The clone carrying this TCR beta chain came up a few times. The target antigen is unknown. The data were obtained in a study of CD8 T cells in ankylosing spondylitis. In TCRdb, the 5' RACE reads were re-called with MiXCR into one record per CDR3 protein. This sample has a few hundred thousand distinct CDR3 sequences, with around 20% found just once. Study-wide results and caveats: Ankylosing spondylitis blood appeared to be characterized by a TCR beta motif of several highly homologous variants.

CDR3 length equals 15 residues. J was trimmed by 4 bases and V by 5 bases; bases with no gene match: 10. The V gene's germline CDR1 is SGHVS and CDR2 FQNEAQ. The sequence was collected from a male donor with ankylosing spondylitis. The chain employs TRBV7-8 and TRBJ2-7; 8 bases are a match to TRBD1. The sequencing input was blood, either unsorted or a sorted T cell fraction (not recorded which). The CDR3 DNA reads as TGTGCCAGCAGCCTATATGGGGGACAGGAATACGAGCAGTACTTC. It is translated as CASSLYGGQEYEQYF.